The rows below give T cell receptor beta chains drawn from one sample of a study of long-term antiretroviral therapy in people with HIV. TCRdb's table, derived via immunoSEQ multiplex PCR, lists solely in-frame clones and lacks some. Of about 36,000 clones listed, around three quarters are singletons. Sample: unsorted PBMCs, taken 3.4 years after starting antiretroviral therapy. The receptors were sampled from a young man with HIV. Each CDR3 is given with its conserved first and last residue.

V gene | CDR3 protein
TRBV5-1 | CASRLTENTEAFF
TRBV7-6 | CASSPDRRGGNTEAFF
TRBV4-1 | CASSQDSGVNTEAFF
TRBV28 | CASSLGTGGVFEQYF
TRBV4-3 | CASSQVGDNEQFF
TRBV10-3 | CAPPEGLAVLYEQYF
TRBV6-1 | CASSELVGGNQPQHF
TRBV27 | CASSLRPQNAYEQYF
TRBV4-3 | CASSQDTGPRDTQYF
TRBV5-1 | CASSLRLAGTDTQYF
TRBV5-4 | CASSLDPLASGYNEQFF
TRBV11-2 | CASSSELNQPQHF
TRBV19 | CASSIVRGSGGELFF
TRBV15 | CATSSSLSLGQYF
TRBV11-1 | CASSSAGLGFYEQYF
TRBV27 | CASSPTPGGWGTDTQYF
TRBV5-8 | CASSPFGGRPSREQFF
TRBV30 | CAWSVRRQGGEKLFF
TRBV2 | CASSESTGGNPLRQYF
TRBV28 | CASSLGTSGDEQFF
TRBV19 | CASSITGSTGELFF
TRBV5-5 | CASSLVPGGNTEAFF
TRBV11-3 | CASSFRRAGPGELFF
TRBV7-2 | CASSLLQGSRTEAFF
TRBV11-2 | CASSRGGAASTDTQYF
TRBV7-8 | CASRVLNSDSAEAFF
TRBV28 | CASSTHWTEYEQYF
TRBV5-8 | CASSWGTGNTEAFF
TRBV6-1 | CASSENHRASYEQYF
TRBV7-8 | CASSLSAGPAYNEQFF
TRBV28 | CASSSPGLASTDTQYF
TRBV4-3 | CASRHEPGELFF
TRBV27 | CASSLSSGSPYEQYF
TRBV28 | CASSLRSALDTIYF